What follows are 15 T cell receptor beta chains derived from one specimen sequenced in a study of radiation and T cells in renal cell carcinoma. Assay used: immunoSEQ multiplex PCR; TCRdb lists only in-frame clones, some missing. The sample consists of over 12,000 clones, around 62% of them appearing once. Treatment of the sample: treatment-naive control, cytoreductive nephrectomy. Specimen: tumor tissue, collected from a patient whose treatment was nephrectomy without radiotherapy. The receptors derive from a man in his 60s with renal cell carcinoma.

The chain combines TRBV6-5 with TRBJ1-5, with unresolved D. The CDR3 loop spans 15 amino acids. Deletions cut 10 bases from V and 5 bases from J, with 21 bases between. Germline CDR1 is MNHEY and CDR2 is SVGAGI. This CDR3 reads CATSVTFQVDQPQHF. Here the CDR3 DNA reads TGTGCCACCTCAGTTACGTTCCAGGTGGATCAGCCCCAGCATTTT.

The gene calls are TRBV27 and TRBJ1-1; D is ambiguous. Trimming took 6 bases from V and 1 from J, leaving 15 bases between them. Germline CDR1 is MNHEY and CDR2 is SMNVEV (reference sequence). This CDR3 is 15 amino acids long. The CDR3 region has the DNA TGTGCCAGCAGCGTGACGGGAACTACGAACACTGAAGCTTTCTTT. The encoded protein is CASSVTGTTNTEAFF.

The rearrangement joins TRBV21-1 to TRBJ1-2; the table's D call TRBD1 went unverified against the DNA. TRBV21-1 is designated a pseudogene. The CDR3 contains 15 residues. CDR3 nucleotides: TGTGCCAGCAGCAAAGAACAGCCGTTTAACTATGGCTACACCTTC. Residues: CASSKEQPFNYGYTF.

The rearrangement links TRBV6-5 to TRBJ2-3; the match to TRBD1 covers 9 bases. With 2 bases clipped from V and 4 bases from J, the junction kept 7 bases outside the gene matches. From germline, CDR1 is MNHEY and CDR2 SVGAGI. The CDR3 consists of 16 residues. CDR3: CASSYLGTGNPDTQYF. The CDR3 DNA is TGTGCCAGCAGTTACCTAGGGACAGGGAACCCAGATACGCAGTATTTT.

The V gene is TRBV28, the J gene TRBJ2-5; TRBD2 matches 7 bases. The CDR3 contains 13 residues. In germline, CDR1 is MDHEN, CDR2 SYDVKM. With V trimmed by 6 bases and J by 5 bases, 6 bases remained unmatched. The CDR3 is CASRQGLWETQYF. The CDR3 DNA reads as TGTGCCAGCAGGCAGGGACTATGGGAGACCCAGTACTTC.

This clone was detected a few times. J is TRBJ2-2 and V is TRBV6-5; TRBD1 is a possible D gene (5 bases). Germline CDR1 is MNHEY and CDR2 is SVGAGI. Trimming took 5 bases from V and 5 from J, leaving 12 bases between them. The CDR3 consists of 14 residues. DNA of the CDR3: TGTGCCAGCAGTCGGTCAGGGCAAACCGGGGAGCTGTTTTTT. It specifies CASSRSGQTGELFF.

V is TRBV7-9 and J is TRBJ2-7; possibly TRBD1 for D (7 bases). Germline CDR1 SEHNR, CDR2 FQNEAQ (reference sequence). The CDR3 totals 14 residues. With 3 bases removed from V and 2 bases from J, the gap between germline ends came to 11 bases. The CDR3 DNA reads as TGTGCCAGCAGCTTCCAGGGGGGAGCCTACGAGCAGTACTTC. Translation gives CASSFQGGAYEQYF.

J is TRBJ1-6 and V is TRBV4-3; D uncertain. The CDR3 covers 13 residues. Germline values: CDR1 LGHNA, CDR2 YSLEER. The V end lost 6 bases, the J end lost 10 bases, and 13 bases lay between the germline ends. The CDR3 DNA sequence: TGCGCCAGCAGAAAAGAAGGGAACTCACCCCTCCACTTT. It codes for CASRKEGNSPLHF.

CDR3 DNA: TGTGCCAGCAGCGACAGGGCCTACGAGCAGTACTTC. Translating gives CASSDRAYEQYF. The rearrangement joins TRBV6-6 to TRBJ2-7; 7 bases agree with TRBD1. This CDR3 region has 12 residues. The V gene end was trimmed by 6 bases and the J gene end by 2 bases; junction bases not matched to a gene: 1. CDR1 and CDR2 from the germline V gene are MNHNY and SVGAGI (reference sequence).

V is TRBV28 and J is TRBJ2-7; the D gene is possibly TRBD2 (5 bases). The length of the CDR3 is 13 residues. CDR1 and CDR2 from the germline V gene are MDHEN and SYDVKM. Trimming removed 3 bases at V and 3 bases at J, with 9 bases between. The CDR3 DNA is TGTGCCAGCAGTTTGGAACGGGGCTACGAGCAGTACTTC. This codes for CASSLERGYEQYF.

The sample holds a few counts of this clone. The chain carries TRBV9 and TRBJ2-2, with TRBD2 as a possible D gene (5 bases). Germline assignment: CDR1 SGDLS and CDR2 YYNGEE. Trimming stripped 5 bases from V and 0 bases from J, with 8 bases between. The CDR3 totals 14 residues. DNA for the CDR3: TGTGCCAGCAGGGGGAGAACGAACACCGGGGAGCTGTTTTTT. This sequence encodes CASRGRTNTGELFF.

The CDR3 is CAISAREEFTYEQYF. The CDR3 DNA reads TGTGCCATCAGTGCGAGGGAAGAATTCACCTACGAGCAGTACTTC. The rearrangement joins TRBV10-3 to TRBJ2-5; TRBD2 might be the D (5 bases). The DNA end favors TRBJ2-7, so the J call may be wrong. Germline V gene lookup returns CDR1 ENHRY and CDR2 SYGVKD. This CDR3 has 15 residues.

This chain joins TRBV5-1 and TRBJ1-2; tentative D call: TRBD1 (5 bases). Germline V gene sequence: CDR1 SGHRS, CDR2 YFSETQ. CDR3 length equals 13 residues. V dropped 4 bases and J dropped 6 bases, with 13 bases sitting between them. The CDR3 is CASSRDPRDGYTF. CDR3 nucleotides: TGCGCCAGCAGCAGGGACCCCCGGGATGGCTACACCTTC.

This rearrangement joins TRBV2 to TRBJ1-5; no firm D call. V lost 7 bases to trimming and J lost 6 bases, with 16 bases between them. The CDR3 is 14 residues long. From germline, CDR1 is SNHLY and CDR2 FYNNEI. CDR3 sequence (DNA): TGTGCCAGCACGAACGACGGGCGCAGTCAGCCCCAGCATTTT. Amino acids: CASTNDGRSQPQHF.

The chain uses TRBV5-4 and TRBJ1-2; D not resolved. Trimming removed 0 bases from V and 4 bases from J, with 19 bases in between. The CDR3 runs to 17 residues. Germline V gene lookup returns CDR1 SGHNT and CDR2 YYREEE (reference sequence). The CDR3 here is CASSLDQVAMSGYGYTF. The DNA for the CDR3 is TGTGCCAGCAGCTTGGATCAGGTAGCCATGTCGGGCTATGGCTACACCTTC.